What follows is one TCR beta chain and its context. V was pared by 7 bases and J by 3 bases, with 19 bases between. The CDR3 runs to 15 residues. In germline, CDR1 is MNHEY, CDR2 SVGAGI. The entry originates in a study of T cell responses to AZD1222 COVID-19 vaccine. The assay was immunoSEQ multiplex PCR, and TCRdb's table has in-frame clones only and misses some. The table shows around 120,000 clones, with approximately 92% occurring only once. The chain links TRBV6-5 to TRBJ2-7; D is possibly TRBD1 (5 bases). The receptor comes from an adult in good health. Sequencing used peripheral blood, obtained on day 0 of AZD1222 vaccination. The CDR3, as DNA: TGTGCCAGCAACCGTAGGGGTGCCCTAGGCTACGAGCAGTACTTC. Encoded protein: CASNRRGALGYEQYF.